This TCR beta chain was recorded in a study of OX40 agonist ivuxolimab in advanced cancers. Germline loops: CDR1 MNHEY, CDR2 SMNVEV (reference sequence). Between the trimmed V and J ends, which lost 3 bases and 7 bases, there was a span of 13 bases. CDR3 length equals 13 residues. Clones were sequenced by immunoSEQ multiplex PCR, and TCRdb holds only the in-frame ones, with some missing. Of roughly 40,000 clones listed, about 88% were seen once; the top ten hold about 12%. The chain couples TRBV27 to TRBJ2-7, with D perhaps matching TRBD1 (8 bases). This specimen was CD4+ or CD8+ T cells sorted from blood, taken in a trial of the OX40 agonist ivuxolimab. The TCR originated in an adult with an advanced solid tumor such as melanoma, head and neck, liver or kidney cancer. The chain's CDR3 is CASSLHRGGEQYF. The CDR3 coding sequence is TGTGCCAGCAGTTTGCACAGGGGGGGGGAGCAGTACTTC.